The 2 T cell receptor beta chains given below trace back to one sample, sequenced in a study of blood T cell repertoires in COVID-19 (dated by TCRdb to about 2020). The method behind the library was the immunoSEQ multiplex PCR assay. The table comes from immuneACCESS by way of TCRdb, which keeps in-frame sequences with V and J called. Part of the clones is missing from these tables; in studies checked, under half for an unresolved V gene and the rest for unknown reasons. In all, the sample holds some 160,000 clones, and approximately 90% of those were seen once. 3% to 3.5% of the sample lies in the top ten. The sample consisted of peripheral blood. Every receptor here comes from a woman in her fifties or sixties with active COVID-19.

The CDR3 region is CASSGLAGVRETQYF. For the CDR3, the DNA is TGTGCCAGCAGCGGATTAGCGGGAGTTAGGGAGACCCAGTACTTC. The chain joins TRBV6-5 to TRBJ2-5; TRBD2 agrees at 9 bases. The germline V gene encodes CDR1 MNHEY and CDR2 SVGAGI. The CDR3 contains 15 residues. J lost 5 bases, V lost 6 bases, and 10 bases had no gene match.

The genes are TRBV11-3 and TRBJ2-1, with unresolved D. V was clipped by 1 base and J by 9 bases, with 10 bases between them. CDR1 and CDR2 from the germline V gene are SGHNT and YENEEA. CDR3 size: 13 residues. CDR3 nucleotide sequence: TGTGCCAGCAGCTTAGGAATGAGAGCTGAGCAGTTCTTC. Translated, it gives CASSLGMRAEQFF.